This T cell receptor (beta chain) comes out of a study of blood T cell repertoires in COVID-19. Source study methods: Amplification of reference gene primers provided the estimated nucleated cell counts. Produced via immunoSEQ multiplex PCR; TCRdb's table is partial and in-frame only. V and J calls and clone size are copied from that table; D and trimming were computed from the DNA. The data show about 200,000 clones, with 85% to 90% seen just once and less than 1.5% held by the top ten. This study enrolled people aged about 18 to 100 from around 25 US geographic areas. Cohorts were based on clinical histories the participants reported. V lost 4 bases, J lost 0 bases, and 7 bases lay in between. Per germline, CDR1 SGDLS and CDR2 YYNGEE. This CDR3 is built from 13 residues.

The V and J genes are TRBV9 and TRBJ1-2; D is undetermined. The material sequenced was PBMCs or T cells enriched from blood (not recorded which). The source is a man aged 25-45 years who had recovered from COVID-19. Written as DNA, the CDR3 is TGTGCCAGCAGCTCCCCGGCTAACTATGGCTACACCTTC. Translated, it gives CASSSPANYGYTF.